This TCR beta chain is drawn from a study of vaccination effects on CD4 cells after COVID-19. Overall study findings and caveats: Late after vaccination, infection- and vaccine-induced clones showed marked clonal contraction. Sampling in the study covered few convalescent patients and included no early post-infection timepoints.

About this clone: Antigen unknown.

The CDR3 covers 10 residues. Trimming shortened V by 0 bases and J by 7 bases, and 2 bases separated the two germline ends. CDR1 and CDR2 (germline): SGDLS, YYNGEE. Antigen-specific CD4+ T cells expanded by the ViraFEST assay with viral peptide pools were then sequenced. Cultured cells yielded isolated CD4+ T cells after about ten days. Each participant was given two doses of one vaccine (BNT162b2 or mRNA-1273). Wells of around 2.2 million PBMC each were grown with 9.5 to 10 IU/ml IL-2 and 9.5 to 10 ug/ml peptides. At days 3 and 7, half of the medium was exchanged for IL-2 medium. Assay used: immunoSEQ multiplex PCR; TCRdb lists only in-frame clones, some missing. The profile shows some 74,000 clones, around 81% of them singletons.

The sample here was CD4+ T cells from PBMCs cultured with HCoV-229E spike peptides, taken after COVID-19 vaccination. This clonotype originated in a human donor who received a COVID-19 vaccine. V usage is TRBV9 and J usage is TRBJ2-7; no definite D call. The CDR3 coding sequence is TGTGCCAGCAGCGTAGGAGAGCAGTACGTC. Translation: CASSVGEQYV.